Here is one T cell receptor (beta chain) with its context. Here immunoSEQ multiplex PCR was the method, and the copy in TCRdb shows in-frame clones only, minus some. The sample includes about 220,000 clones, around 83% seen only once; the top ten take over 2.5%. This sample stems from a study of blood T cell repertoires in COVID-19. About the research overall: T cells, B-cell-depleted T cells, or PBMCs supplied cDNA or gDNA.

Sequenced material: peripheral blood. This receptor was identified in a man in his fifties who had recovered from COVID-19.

The DNA for the CDR3 is TGTGCCAGCAGTTACTCTTCCATGAGCTATGGCTACACCTTC. Protein sequence: CASSYSSMSYGYTF. The rearrangement links TRBV6-2 or TRBV6-3 to TRBJ1-2, with D unresolved. The V end was cut by 0 bases, the J end by 4 bases, with 9 bases between. There are 14 residues in the CDR3. The V gene's germline CDR1 is MNHEY and CDR2 SVGEGT.